This is a list of T cell receptor beta chains from one sample in a study of shared clonotypes between healthy human individuals. TCRdb's copy holds only in-frame clones and misses some; the assay was immunoSEQ multiplex PCR. The repertoire holds about 800,000 clones, around 96% seen once, with less than 0.3% in the top ten. Sequenced material: naive CD8+ T cells sorted from blood. All receptors derive from a young man in good health. CDR3s include the opening cysteine and the closing phenylalanine or tryptophan. A D gene is named only where the DNA matches it firmly. For some rows the clone size is stated as once, few or many, or as a class when expanded; others skip it.

j_call v_call d_call clone_size cdr3_aa cdr3_nt
TRBJ1-2 TRBV11-2 NA once CASSFSGDGYTF TGTGCCAGCAGCTTTAGCGGGGATGGCTACACCTTC
TRBJ2-7 TRBV19 NA NA CASSITFLNEQYF TGTGCCAGTAGTATAACTTTCTTGAACGAGCAGTACTTC
TRBJ2-2 TRBV5-4 NA NA CASSFSGTGELFF TGTGCCAGCAGCTTTAGTGGCACCGGGGAGCTGTTTTTT
TRBJ2-1 TRBV30 NA NA CAWKGTSPSYNEQFF TGTGCCTGGAAGGGGACTTCCCCCTCCTACAATGAGCAGTTCTTC
TRBJ2-4 TRBV19 NA NA CASSTLGRSAQNIQYF TGTGCCAGTAGTACTCTAGGTAGATCGGCGCAGAACATTCAGTACTTC
TRBJ2-7 TRBV27 TRBD1 once CASSLLGGQTYEQYF TGTGCCAGCAGTTTATTAGGGGGACAGACCTACGAGCAGTACTTC
TRBJ2-1 TRBV6-4 NA NA CASSVGEMNEQFF TGTGCCAGCAGTGTTGGGGAGATGAATGAGCAGTTCTTC
TRBJ2-7 TRBV4-3 NA NA CASSQDRRGPTGQYF TGCGCCAGCAGCCAAGATAGGCGGGGCCCCACGGGGCAGTACTTC
TRBJ2-7 TRBV29-1 TRBD2 NA CSGRGAGTTSEQYF TGCAGCGGCCGGGGAGCGGGAACAACCTCCGAGCAGTACTTC
TRBJ2-7 TRBV29-1 NA NA CSVEKGTYEQYF TGCAGCGTTGAAAAGGGAACCTACGAGCAGTACTTC
TRBJ2-7 TRBV6-1 NA NA CASSEFPGSGYEQYF TGTGCCAGCAGTGAATTTCCAGGGAGCGGCTACGAGCAGTACTTC
TRBJ2-2 TRBV7-7 TRBD2 NA CASSPTGLARNTGELFF TGTGCCAGCAGCCCGACTGGACTAGCGAGGAACACCGGGGAGCTGTTTTTT
TRBJ2-7 TRBV6-6 TRBD1 NA CASSYGTGGFYEQYF TGTGCCAGCAGTTACGGGACAGGGGGCTTTTACGAGCAGTACTTC
TRBJ2-1 TRBV7-9 TRBD2 once CASSPSGTSVNEQFF TGTGCCAGCAGCCCTTCCGGGACTAGCGTAAATGAGCAGTTCTTC
TRBJ1-1 TRBV4-3 NA NA CASSQERGMNTEAFF TGCGCCAGCAGCCAAGAAAGGGGCATGAACACTGAAGCTTTCTTT
TRBJ2-1 TRBV27 TRBD2 NA CASSWGLAGFYNEQFF TGTGCCAGCAGTTGGGGACTAGCGGGATTCTACAATGAGCAGTTCTTC
TRBJ2-1 TRBV7-3 TRBD2 NA CASSSERGLSEQFF TGTGCCAGCAGCAGTGAGCGGGGATTGAGTGAGCAGTTCTTC
TRBJ2-7 TRBV28 NA once CAIRDDRGYGVYEQYF TGTGCCATCCGAGACGATAGGGGATACGGGGTATACGAGCAGTACTTC
TRBJ1-1 TRBV7-9 NA NA CASSFESVSAGPNTEAFF TGTGCCAGCAGCTTTGAATCGGTTTCCGCTGGCCCGAACACTGAAGCTTTCTTT
TRBJ2-7 TRBV5-8 TRBD2 NA CASSPLGRAIDEQYF TGTGCCAGCAGCCCCCTCGGGAGGGCCATAGACGAGCAGTACTTC
TRBJ2-7 TRBV10-2 NA NA CASSEGLGEQYF TGCGCCAGCAGTGAGGGATTGGGGGAGCAGTACTTC
TRBJ2-2 TRBV7-7 TRBD2 NA CASSLGTSGNTGELFF TGTGCTAGCAGCTTGGGGACTAGCGGAAACACCGGGGAGCTGTTTTTT
TRBJ2-7 TRBV7-9 TRBD2 NA CASSSGGPSYEQYF TGTGCCAGCAGCTCGGGAGGGCCGTCCTACGAGCAGTACTTC
TRBJ2-1 TRBV5-1 TRBD2 once CASSLVAGGPSSYNEQFF TGCGCCAGCAGCTTGGTTGCGGGAGGGCCGAGCTCCTACAATGAGCAGTTCTTC
TRBJ2-7 TRBV19 TRBD2 NA CASSRTSGSIWGTYEQYF TGTGCCAGTAGTAGGACTAGCGGGAGTATCTGGGGGACCTACGAGCAGTACTTC
TRBJ2-7 TRBV5-4 NA once CASSSPGQGYPYEQYF TGTGCCAGCAGCTCACCCGGGCAGGGGTACCCCTACGAGCAGTACTTC
TRBJ2-7 TRBV28 NA few CASSYGWAGSREYEQYF TGTGCCAGCAGTTATGGGTGGGCCGGGAGTCGGGAGTACGAGCAGTACTTC